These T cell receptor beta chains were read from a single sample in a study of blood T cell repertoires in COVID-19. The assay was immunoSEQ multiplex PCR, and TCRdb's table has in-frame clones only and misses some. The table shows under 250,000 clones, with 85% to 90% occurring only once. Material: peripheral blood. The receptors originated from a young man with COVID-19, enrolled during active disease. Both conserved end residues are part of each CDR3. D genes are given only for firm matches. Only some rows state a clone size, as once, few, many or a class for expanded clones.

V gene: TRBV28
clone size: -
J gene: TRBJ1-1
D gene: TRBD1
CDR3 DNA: TGTGCCAGCAGTGGGGACAGGCCTGAAGCTTTCTTT
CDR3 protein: CASSGDRPEAFF

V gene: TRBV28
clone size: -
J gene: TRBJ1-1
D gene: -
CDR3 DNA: TGTGCCAGCAGTTCACACGGGGCACAGGGTCACACTGAAGCTTTCTTT
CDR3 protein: CASSSHGAQGHTEAFF

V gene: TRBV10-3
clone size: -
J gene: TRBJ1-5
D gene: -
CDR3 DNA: TGTGCCATCAGTGAGTCGGAGGGATATCAGCCCCAGCATTTT
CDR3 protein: CAISESEGYQPQHF

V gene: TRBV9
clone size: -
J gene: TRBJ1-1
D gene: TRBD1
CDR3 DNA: TGTGCCAGCAGCGAATCGGGACAGGGGTGGACTGAAGCTTTCTTT
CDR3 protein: CASSESGQGWTEAFF

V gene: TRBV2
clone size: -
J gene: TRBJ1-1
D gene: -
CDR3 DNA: TGTGCCAGCAGTGTTAGGGGTATGGACACTGAAGCTTTCTTT
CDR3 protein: CASSVRGMDTEAFF

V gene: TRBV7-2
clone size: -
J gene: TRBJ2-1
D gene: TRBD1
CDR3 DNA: TGTGCCAGCAGCTCACGGGACAGGCACAATGAGCAGTTCTTC
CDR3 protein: CASSSRDRHNEQFF

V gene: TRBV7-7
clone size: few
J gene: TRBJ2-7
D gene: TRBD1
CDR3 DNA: TGTGCCAGCAGCTGGGGGACAGGCTACGAGCAGTACTTC
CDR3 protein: CASSWGTGYEQYF

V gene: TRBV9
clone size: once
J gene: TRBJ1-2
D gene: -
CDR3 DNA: TGTGCCAGCAGCGCTCAGACAAACGCTAACTATGGCTACACCTTC
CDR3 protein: CASSAQTNANYGYTF

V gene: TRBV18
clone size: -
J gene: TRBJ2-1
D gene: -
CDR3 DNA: TGTGCCAGCTCCCCAGACCTAGGCCCATGGAATGAGCAGTTCTTC
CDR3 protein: CASSPDLGPWNEQFF

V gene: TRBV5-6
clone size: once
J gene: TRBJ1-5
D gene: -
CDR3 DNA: TGTGCCAGCAGCCCCCTCCGGGGGGGCCCCTTCAATCAGCCCCAGCATTTT
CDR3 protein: CASSPLRGGPFNQPQHF

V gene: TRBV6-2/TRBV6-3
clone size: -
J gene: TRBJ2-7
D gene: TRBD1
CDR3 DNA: TGTGCCAGCAGCCCTGGACAGGGGAAGCAGTACTTC
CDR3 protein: CASSPGQGKQYF

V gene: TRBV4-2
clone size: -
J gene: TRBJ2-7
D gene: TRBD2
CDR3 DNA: TGTGCCAGCAGCCAAGCATCACTAGCGGGAGTTTACTACGAGCAGTACTTC
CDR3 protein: CASSQASLAGVYYEQYF

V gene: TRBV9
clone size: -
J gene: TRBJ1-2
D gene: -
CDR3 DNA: TGTGCCAGCAGCGTAGAGGGTGGTGGACACAACTATGGCTACACCTTC
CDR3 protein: CASSVEGGGHNYGYTF

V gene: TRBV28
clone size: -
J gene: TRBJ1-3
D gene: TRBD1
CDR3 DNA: TGTGCCAGCGGTACCTTCCCGGGACAGACGTCTGGAAACACCATATATTTT
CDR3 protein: CASGTFPGQTSGNTIYF

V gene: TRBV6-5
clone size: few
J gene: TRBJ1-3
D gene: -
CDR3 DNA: TGTGCCAGCAGTTACCGGGCAGCGGTCTCTGGAAACACCATATATTTT
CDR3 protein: CASSYRAAVSGNTIYF

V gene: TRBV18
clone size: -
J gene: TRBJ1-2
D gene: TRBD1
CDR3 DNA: TGTGCCAGCTCACCATCACCGGGACAGGGGTACGGCTACACCTTC
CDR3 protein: CASSPSPGQGYGYTF

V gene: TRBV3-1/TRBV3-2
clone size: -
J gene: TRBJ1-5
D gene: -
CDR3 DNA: TGTGCCAGCAGCCAGGGGGGGAGTCAGCCCCAGCATTTT
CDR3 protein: CASSQGGSQPQHF

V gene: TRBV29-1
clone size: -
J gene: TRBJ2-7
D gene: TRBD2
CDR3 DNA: TGCAGCGTTGCCCCCCGATTGACTAGCGGGAGAAGGGAGCAGTACTTC
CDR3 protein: CSVAPRLTSGRREQYF

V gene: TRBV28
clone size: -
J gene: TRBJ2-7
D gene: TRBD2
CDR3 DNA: TGTGCCAGCAGTGATCTAGCGGGAGGGCCCTACGAGCAGTACTTC
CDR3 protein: CASSDLAGGPYEQYF

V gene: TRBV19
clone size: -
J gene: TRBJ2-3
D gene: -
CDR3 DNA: TGTGCCAGTAGTACCCTCGGGACAAGCACAGATACGCAGTATTTT
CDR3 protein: CASSTLGTSTDTQYF

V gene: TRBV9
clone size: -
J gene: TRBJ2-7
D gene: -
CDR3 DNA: TGTGCCAGCAGCTTGGACTTACAAACCTACGAGCAGTACTTC
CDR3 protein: CASSLDLQTYEQYF

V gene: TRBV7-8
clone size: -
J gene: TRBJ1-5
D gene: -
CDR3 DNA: TGTGCCAGCAGCTTATTCCAGGGGCCTGATCAGCCCCAGCATTTT
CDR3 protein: CASSLFQGPDQPQHF

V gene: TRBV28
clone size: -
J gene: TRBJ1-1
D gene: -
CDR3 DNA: TGTGCCAGCAGTTTATCAGGGGTCACTGAAGCTTTCTTT
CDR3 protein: CASSLSGVTEAFF

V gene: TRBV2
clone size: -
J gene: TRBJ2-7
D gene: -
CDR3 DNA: TGTGCCAGCAGTGACTCGGTGCCAGGGGCTAGTTACGAGCAGTACTTC
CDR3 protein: CASSDSVPGASYEQYF

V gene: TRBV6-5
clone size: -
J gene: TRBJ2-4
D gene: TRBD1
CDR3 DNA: TGTGCCAGCAGTTACCGGACAGGGAAAGCCAAAAACATTCAGTACTTC
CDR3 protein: CASSYRTGKAKNIQYF

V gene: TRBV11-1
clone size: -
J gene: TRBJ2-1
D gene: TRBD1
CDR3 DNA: TGTGCCAGCAGCCCGATAGGGACAGGGGGTCGGTATGAGCAGTTCTTC
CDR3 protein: CASSPIGTGGRYEQFF

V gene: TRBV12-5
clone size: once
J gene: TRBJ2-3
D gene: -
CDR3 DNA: TGTGCTAGTGGTTTGGGTGGCAGCACAGATACGCAGTATTTT
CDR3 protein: CASGLGGSTDTQYF

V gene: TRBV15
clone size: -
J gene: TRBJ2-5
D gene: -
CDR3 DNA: TGTGCCACCAGCGCGTGGGAGACCCAGTACTTC
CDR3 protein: CATSAWETQYF

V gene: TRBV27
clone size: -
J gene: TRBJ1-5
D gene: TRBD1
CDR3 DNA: TGTGCCAGCAGTACGGGGCAGGGGGCGTGGCAGCCCCAGCATTTT
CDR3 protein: CASSTGQGAWQPQHF

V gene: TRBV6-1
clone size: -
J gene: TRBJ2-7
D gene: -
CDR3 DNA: TGTGCCAGCAGTGAACGGGGGTTCTACGAGCAGTACTTC
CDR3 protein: CASSERGFYEQYF

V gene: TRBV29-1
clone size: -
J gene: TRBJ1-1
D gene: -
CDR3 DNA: TGCAGCGTAGCAGGGATACACACTGAAGCTTTCTTT
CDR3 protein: CSVAGIHTEAFF

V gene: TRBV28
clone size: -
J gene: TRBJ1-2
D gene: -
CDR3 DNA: TGTGCCAGCAGTTTAGGGCCCACAGGGACGAACTATGGCTACACCTTC
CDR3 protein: CASSLGPTGTNYGYTF

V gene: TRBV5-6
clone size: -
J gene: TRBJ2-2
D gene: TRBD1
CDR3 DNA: TGTGCCAGCAGCCGGGACAGGAAGAACACCGGGGAGCTGTTTTTT
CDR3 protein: CASSRDRKNTGELFF

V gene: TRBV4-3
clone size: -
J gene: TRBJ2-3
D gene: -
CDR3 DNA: TGCGCCAGCAGCTTAGACAGTTACACAGATACGCAGTATTTT
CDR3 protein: CASSLDSYTDTQYF

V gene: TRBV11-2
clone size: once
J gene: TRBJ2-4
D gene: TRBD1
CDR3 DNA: TGTGCCAGCAGCTCACAGGACAGGGGTAAAAGACTAGCCAAAAACATTCAGTACTTC
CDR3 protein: CASSSQDRGKRLAKNIQYF